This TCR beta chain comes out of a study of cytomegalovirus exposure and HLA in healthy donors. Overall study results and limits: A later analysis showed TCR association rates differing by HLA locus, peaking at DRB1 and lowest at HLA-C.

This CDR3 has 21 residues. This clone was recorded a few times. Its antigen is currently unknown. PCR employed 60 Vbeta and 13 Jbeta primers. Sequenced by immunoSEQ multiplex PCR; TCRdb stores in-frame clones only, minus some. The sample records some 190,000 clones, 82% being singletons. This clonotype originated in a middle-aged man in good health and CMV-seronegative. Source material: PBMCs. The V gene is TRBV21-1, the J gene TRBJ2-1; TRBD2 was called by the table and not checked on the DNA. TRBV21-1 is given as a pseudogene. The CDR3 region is CASSKGLAGVFPESSYNEQFF. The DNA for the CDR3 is TGTGCCAGCAGTAAAGGCCTAGCGGGAGTCTTCCCCGAGAGCTCCTACAATGAGCAGTTCTTC.